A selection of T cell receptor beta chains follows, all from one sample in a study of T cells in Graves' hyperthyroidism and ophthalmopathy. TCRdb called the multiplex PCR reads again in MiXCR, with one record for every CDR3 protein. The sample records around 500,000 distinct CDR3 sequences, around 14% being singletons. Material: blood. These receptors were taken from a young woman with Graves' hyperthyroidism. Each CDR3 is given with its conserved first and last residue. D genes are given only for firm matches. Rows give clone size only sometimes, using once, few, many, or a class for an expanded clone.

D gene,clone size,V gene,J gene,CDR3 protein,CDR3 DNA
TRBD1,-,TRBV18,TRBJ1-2,CASSPGTGNPNYGYTF,TGTGCCAGCTCACCAGGGACAGGGAATCCTAACTATGGCTACACCTTC
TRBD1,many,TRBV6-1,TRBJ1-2,CASSPLQGAGYGYTF,TGTGCCAGCAGTCCGCTTCAGGGGGCGGGTTATGGCTACACCTTC
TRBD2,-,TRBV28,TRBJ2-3,CASGSGGLKNTQYF,TGTGCCAGCGGATCGGGGGGGCTAAAGAATACGCAGTATTTT
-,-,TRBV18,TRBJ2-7,CASSPYQSYEQYF,TGTGCCAGCTCACCGTACCAGTCCTACGAGCAGTACTTC
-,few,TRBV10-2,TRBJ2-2,CASSESSNTGELFF,TGCGCCAGCAGTGAGTCTTCGAACACCGGGGAGCTGTTTTTT
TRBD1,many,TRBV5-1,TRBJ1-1,CASSFEVGTAEAFF,TGCGCCAGCAGCTTTGAAGTCGGGACAGCTGAAGCTTTCTTT
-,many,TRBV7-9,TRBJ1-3,CASSQDRSSGNTIYF,TGTGCCAGCAGCCAGGACAGAAGCTCTGGAAACACCATATATTTT
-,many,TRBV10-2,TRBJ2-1,CASRVASEQFF,TGCGCCAGCAGGGTAGCTTCGGAGCAGTTCTTC
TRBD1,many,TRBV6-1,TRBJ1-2,CATRTGNGYTF,TGTGCCACCCGGACAGGGAATGGCTACACCTTC
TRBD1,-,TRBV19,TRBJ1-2,CASHTGGANYGYTF,TGTGCCAGCCATACAGGGGGGGCGAACTATGGCTACACCTTC